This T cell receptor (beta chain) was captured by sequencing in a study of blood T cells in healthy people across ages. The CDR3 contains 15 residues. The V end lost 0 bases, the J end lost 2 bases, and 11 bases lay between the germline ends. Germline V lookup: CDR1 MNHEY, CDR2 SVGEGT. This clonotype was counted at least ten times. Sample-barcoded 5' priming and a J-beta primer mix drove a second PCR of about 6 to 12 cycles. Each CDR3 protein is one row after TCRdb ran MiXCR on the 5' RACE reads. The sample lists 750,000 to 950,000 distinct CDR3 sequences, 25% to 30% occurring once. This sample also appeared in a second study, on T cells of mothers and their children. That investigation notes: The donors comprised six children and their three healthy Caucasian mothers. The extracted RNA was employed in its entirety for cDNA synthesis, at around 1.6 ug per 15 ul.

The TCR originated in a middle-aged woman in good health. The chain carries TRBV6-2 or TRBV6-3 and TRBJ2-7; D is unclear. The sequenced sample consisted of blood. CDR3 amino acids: CASSYSSGDPYEQYF. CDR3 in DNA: TGTGCCAGCAGTTACTCGTCAGGAGATCCCTACGAGCAGTACTTC.